This T cell receptor beta chain was captured in a study of T cell repertoires in cytomegalovirus infection. As to this clonotype: Its antigen is not identified.

J was trimmed by 6 bases and V by 4 bases; bases with no gene match: 15. The V gene's germline CDR1 is MDHEN and CDR2 SYDVKM. The CDR3 length is 18 residues. One entry per CDR3 protein, called by TCRdb with MiXCR from the reads. The sample contains some 560,000 distinct CDR3 sequences, approximately 40% of which appear only once. This chain joins TRBV28 and TRBJ2-3; TRBD2 matches 11 bases. The specimen was cultured PBMCs, collected from culture after CMV antigen stimulation. The sequence was collected from a human donor in good health (CMV status not recorded). Some clones in this sample may be carry-over from other donors' samples. CDR3 nucleotide sequence: TGTGCCAGCAGTTACGTAGCGGGGGGGACCAACGATATGGATACGCAGTATTTT. Its translation is CASSYVAGGTNDMDTQYF.